The 11 T cell receptor beta chains given below trace back to one sample, sequenced in a study of cytomegalovirus exposure and HLA in healthy donors. Primers: 60 Vbeta forward and 13 Jbeta reverse. The table came from immunoSEQ multiplex PCR; TCRdb's copy has only in-frame clones and leaves some out. The sample holds tens of thousands of clones, over 9% seen once. The sequencing sample was made of PBMCs. The receptors derive from a man aged 55 to 70 in good health and CMV-seropositive.

The chain employs TRBV5-4 and TRBJ2-7; maybe TRBD1 (5 bases). Germline lookup yields CDR1 SGHNT and CDR2 YYREEE (reference sequence). The CDR3 totals 13 residues. V shed 1 base and J shed 0 bases, with 5 bases lying between them. The CDR3 DNA reads as TGTGCCAGCAGCTTGCAGGGCTCCTACGAGCAGTACTTC. Its translation is CASSLQGSYEQYF.

This clone has just a few counts. The J gene is TRBJ1-4, the V gene TRBV5-1; 7 bases are shared with TRBD1. Germline CDR1 SGHRS, CDR2 YFSETQ. The CDR3 sequence is 13 residues long. V trimming: 3 bases; J trimming: 8 bases; junction bases outside the gene matches: 4. The CDR3 is CASSSRTGEKLFF. The CDR3 DNA sequence: TGCGCCAGCAGCTCGCGGACAGGAGAAAAACTGTTTTTT. The full variable domain, its missing parts supplied by reference TRBV5-1 and TRBJ1-4, is KAGVTQTPRYLIKTRGQQVTLSCSPISGHRSVSWYQQTPGQGLQFLFEYFSETQRNKGNFPGRFSGRQFSNSRSEMNVSTLELGDSALYLCASSSRTGEKLFFGSGTQLSVL.

This rearrangement joins TRBV5-1 to TRBJ2-1; 9 bases align to TRBD2. With V trimmed by 2 bases and J by 8 bases, 11 bases remained unmatched. CDR1 is SGHRS, CDR2 YFSETQ, per germline. There are 16 residues in the CDR3. CDR3 bases: TGCGCCAGCAGCTTTGATGGCCGGACTAGCGCAGATGAGCAGTTCTTC. This encodes CASSFDGRTSADEQFF.

There are a few counts of this clone. V gene TRBV7-8 combines with J gene TRBJ1-4; a weak D match, TRBD1 (5 bases). The CDR3 covers 16 residues. The V end was cut by 4 bases, the J end by 2 bases, with 14 bases between. CDR1 and CDR2 (germline): SGHVS, FQNEAQ. CDR3 sequence reads: CASSSLLGGTNEKLFF. Here the CDR3 DNA reads TGTGCCAGCAGCTCCTTGCTTGGGGGGACTAATGAAAAACTGTTTTTT.

Comment on this clone: In the same sample, other DNA sequences code for this CDR3. The chain recombines TRBV5-5 with TRBJ1-1, with D possibly TRBD1 on 6 matching bases. V was shortened by 5 bases and J by 0 bases, with 14 bases between the two germline ends. The CDR3 sequence is 15 residues long. In germline, CDR1 is SGHKS, CDR2 YYEKEE (reference sequence). Written as DNA, the CDR3 is TGTGCCAGCAGACCCCAGGGGCTACTGAACACTGAAGCTTTCTTT. Its protein product is CASRPQGLLNTEAFF.

This clone was observed a handful of times. The rearrangement joins TRBV14 to TRBJ2-1; D remains ambiguous. Germline CDR1 is SGHDN and CDR2 is FVKESK. V was clipped by 1 base and J by 0 bases, with 10 bases between them. CDR3 size: 16 residues. The CDR3 protein is CASSQAWAVSYNEQFF. CDR3 nucleotide sequence: TGTGCCAGCAGCCAAGCTTGGGCAGTCTCCTACAATGAGCAGTTCTTC.

The chain uses TRBV2 and TRBJ1-1; unclear D gene. The CDR3 is 14 amino acids. V gave up 5 bases and J gave up 0 bases, with 10 bases separating them. Per germline, CDR1 SNHLY and CDR2 FYNNEI. Here the CDR3 DNA reads TGTGCCAGCAGTCCCCGAGGGATGAACACTGAAGCTTTCTTT. Amino acids: CASSPRGMNTEAFF.

This chain links TRBV9 with TRBJ2-2, with 13 positions matching TRBD2. The CDR3 runs to 16 residues. Trimming at V came to 6 bases and at J to 6 bases, leaving 8 bases not matched to a gene. In germline, CDR1 is SGDLS, CDR2 YYNGEE. The CDR3 region is CASNQLAGGSAGELFF. DNA of the CDR3: TGTGCCAGCAATCAACTAGCGGGGGGGAGCGCCGGGGAGCTGTTTTTT.

The chain employs TRBV14 and TRBJ1-3; 7 nucleotides agree with TRBD1. The CDR3 loop spans 17 amino acids. The V segment lost 1 base and the J segment 0 bases; nucleotides outside the gene matches: 6. Germline assignment: CDR1 SGHDN and CDR2 FVKESK. The CDR3 DNA follows: TGTGCCAGCAGCCAAGTTTGGGACAGACGCTCTGGAAACACCATATATTTT. Translation gives CASSQVWDRRSGNTIYF.

The rearrangement links TRBV18 to TRBJ2-2, with 7 bases that match TRBD2. There are 15 residues in the CDR3. Germline V gene sequence: CDR1 KGHSH, CDR2 LQKENI. J was trimmed by 5 bases and V by 6 bases; bases with no gene match: 9. CDR3: CASSLGLEWTGELFF. In nucleotides, the CDR3 is TGTGCCAGCTCTCTTGGACTAGAATGGACCGGGGAGCTGTTTTTT.

The V call is TRBV7-3, the J call TRBJ2-2; TRBD2 agrees at 12 bases. CDR3 length: 14 amino acids. Germline CDR1 and CDR2: SGHTA and FQGTGA. The J segment lost 6 bases and the V segment lost 4 bases, leaving 0 bases of the junction unmatched. DNA for the CDR3: TGTGCCAGCAGCTCTAGCGGGGGGGCCGGGGAGCTGTTTTTT. Translated: CASSSSGGAGELFF.